This T cell receptor (beta chain) is from a study of blood T cell repertoires in COVID-19. Sequenced by immunoSEQ multiplex PCR; TCRdb stores in-frame clones only, minus some. The data hold 35,000 to 55,000 clones, with 80% to 90% observed a single time. Germline loops: CDR1 MDHEN, CDR2 SYDVKM. The CDR3 extends over 11 amino acids. V was shortened by 10 bases and J by 8 bases, with 12 bases between the two germline ends. The origin of this receptor is a man in his 60s with active COVID-19. Sequencing was done on a sample of peripheral blood. This sequence joins TRBV28 and TRBJ2-1; possibly TRBD2 for D (7 bases). This CDR3 reads CAIQGRDEQFF. CDR3 DNA: TGTGCCATCCAGGGGAGGGATGAGCAGTTCTTC.